Sequencing of this TCR beta chain was carried out in a study of T cell changes during pregnancy in multiple sclerosis. Deletions cut 1 base from V and 4 bases from J, with 5 bases between. The CDR3 is 12 amino acids. Germline V gene lookup returns CDR1 SGDLS and CDR2 YYNGEE. Measured with immunoSEQ multiplex PCR; TCRdb has only the in-frame clones, and not every one. The repertoire holds about 44,000 clones, with roughly 92% as singletons. This material consisted of CD4+ T cells from peripheral blood mononuclear cells, taken in the third trimester of pregnancy. This clonotype originated in a female donor with multiple sclerosis, enrolled in a pregnancy study. The chain employs TRBV9 and TRBJ2-5; D is ambiguous. The CDR3 region is CASSVRGETQYF. DNA for the CDR3: TGTGCCAGCAGCGTAAGAGGAGAGACCCAGTACTTC.